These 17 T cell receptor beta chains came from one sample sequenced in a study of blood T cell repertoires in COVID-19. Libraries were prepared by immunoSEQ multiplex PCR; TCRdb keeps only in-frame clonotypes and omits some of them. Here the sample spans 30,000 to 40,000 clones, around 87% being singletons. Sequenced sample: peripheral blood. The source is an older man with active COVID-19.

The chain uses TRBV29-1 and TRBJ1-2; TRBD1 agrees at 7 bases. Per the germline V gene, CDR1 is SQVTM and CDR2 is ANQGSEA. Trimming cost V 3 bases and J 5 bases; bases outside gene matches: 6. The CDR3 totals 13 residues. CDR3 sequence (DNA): TGCAGCGTTGAGGCGGGGACAGTTTATGGCTACACCTTC. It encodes CSVEAGTVYGYTF.

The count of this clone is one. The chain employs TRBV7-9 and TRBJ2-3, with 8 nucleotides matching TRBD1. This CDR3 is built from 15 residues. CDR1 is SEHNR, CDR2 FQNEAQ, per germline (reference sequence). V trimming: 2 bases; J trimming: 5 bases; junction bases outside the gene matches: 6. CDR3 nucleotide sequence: TGTGCCAGCAGCTTACGCCAGGGGGCGAGAGATACGCAGTATTTT. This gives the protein CASSLRQGARDTQYF.

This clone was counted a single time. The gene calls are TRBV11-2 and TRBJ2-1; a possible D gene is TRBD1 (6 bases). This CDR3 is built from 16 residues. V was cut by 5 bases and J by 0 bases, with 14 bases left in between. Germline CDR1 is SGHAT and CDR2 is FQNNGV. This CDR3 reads CASSPQDRISYNEQFF. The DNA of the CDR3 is TGTGCCAGCAGCCCACAAGACAGGATCTCCTACAATGAGCAGTTCTTC.

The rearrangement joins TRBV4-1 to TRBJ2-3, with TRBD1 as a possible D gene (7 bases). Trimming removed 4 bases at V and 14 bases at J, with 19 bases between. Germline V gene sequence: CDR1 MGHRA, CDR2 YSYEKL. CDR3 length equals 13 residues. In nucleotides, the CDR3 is TGCGCCAGCAGCCGCGACGGGGGACAGCGGGCGTATTTT. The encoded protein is CASSRDGGQRAYF.

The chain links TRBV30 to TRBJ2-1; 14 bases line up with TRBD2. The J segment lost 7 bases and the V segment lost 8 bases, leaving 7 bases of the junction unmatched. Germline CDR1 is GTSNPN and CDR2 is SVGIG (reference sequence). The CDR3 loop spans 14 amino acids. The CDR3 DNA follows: TGTGCCGGGACCGGGACTAGCGGGAGAAATGAGCAGTTCTTC. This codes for CAGTGTSGRNEQFF.

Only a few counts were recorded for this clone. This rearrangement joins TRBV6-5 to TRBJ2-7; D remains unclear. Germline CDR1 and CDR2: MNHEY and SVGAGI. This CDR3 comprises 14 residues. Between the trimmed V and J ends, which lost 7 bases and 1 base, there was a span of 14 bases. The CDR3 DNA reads TGTGCCAGCAATTCCGCGAGGTTATCCTACGAGCAGTACTTC. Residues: CASNSARLSYEQYF.

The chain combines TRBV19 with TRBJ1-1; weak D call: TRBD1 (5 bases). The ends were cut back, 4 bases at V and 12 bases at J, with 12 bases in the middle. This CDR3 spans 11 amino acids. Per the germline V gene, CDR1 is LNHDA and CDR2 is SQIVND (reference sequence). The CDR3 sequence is CASSKRGWPFF. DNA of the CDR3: TGTGCCAGTAGTAAGCGGGGGTGGCCTTTCTTT.

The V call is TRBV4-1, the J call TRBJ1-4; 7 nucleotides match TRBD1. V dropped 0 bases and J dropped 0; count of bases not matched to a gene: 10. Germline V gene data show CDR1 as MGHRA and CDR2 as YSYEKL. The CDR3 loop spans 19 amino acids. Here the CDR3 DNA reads TGCGCCAGCAGCCAAGATAAGGGGGCAGGGGCCGCAACTAATGAAAAACTGTTTTTT. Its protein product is CASSQDKGAGAATNEKLFF.

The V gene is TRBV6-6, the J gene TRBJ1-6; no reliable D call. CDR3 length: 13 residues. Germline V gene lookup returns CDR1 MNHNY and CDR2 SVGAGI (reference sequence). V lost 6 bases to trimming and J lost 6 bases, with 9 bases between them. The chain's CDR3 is CASSPDFNSPLHF. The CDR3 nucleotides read TGTGCCAGCAGCCCAGACTTTAATTCACCCCTCCACTTT.

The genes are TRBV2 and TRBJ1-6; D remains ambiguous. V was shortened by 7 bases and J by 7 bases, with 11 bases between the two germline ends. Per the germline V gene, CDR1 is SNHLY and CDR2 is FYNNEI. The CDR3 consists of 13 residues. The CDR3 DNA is TGTGCCAGCATCCGGGAAGCGAATTCACCCCTCCACTTT. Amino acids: CASIREANSPLHF. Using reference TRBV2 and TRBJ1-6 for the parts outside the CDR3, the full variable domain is EPEVTQTPSHQVTQMGQEVILRCVPISNHLYFYWYRQILGQKVEFLVSFYNNEISEKSEIFDDQFSVERPDGSNFTLKIRSTKLEDSAMYFCASIREANSPLHFGNGTRLTVT.

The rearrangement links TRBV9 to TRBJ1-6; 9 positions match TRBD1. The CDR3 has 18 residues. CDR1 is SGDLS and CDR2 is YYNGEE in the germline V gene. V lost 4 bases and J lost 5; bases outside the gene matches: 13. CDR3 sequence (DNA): TGTGCCAGCAGCCTAAAACCGGGACAGGGAGTCGATAATTCACCCCTCCACTTT. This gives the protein CASSLKPGQGVDNSPLHF.

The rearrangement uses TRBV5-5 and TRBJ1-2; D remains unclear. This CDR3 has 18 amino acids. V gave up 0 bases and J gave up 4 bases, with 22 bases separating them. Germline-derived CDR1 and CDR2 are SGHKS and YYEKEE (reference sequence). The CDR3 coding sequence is TGTGCCAGCAGCTTGGGTGTGGAGGTCGGGTTCACGGGCTATGGCTACACCTTC. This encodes CASSLGVEVGFTGYGYTF.

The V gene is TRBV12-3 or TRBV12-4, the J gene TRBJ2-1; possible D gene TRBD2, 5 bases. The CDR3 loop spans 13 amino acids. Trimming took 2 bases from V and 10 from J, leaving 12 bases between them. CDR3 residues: CASSLLSVNEQFF. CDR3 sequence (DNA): TGTGCCAGCAGTTTACTTAGCGTGAACGAGCAGTTCTTC.

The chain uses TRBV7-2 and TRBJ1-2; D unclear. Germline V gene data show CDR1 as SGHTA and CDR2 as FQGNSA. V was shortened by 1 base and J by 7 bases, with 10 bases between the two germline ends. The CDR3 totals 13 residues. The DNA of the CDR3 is TGTGCCAGCAGCTTAGGCGGCCCGTCTGGCTACACCTTC. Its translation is CASSLGGPSGYTF.

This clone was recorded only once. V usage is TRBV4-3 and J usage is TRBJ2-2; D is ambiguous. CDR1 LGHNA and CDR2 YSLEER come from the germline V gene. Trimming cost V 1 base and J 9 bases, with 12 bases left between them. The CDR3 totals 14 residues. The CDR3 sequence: CASSQASGYRELFF. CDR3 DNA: TGCGCCAGCAGCCAAGCCTCAGGTTACCGGGAGCTGTTTTTT.

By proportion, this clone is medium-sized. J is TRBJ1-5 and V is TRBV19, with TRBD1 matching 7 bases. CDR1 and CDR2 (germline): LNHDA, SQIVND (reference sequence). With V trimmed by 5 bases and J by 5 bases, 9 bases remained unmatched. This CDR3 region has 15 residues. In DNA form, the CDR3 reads TGTGCCAGTAGTCTGCCGACAGGGAACGATCAGCCCCAGCATTTT. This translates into CASSLPTGNDQPQHF.

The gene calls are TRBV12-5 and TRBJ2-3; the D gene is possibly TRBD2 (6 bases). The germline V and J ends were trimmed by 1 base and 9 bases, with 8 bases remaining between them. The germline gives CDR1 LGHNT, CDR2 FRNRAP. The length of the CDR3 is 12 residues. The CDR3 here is CASGLDAGTQYF. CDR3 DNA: TGTGCTAGTGGTTTGGATGCGGGAACGCAGTATTTT.